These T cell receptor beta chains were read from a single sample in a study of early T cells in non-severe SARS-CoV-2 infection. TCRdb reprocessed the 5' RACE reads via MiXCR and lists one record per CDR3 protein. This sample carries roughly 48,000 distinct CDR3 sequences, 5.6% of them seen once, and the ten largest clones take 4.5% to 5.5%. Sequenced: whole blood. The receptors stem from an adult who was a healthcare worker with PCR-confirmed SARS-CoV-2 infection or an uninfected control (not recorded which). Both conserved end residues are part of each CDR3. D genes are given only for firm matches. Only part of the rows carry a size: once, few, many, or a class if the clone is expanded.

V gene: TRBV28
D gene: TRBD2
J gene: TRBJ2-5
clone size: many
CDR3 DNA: TGTGCCAGCAGATATGACCGTTCGACTAGCGGGTGGTCCCAGTACTTC
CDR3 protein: CASRYDRSTSGWSQYF

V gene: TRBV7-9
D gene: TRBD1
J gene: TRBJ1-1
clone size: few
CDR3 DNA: TGTGCCAGCAGCCCGGACAGGGGGCTCACTGAAGCTTTCTTT
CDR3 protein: CASSPDRGLTEAFF

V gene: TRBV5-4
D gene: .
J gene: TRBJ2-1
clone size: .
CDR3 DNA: TGTGCCAGCAGCCAAACCGGTGAGCAGTTCTTC
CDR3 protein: CASSQTGEQFF

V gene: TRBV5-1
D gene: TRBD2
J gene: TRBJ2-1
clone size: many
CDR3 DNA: TGCGCCAGCAGCTTATCGGCTAGCGGGGGGGCATACAATGAGCAGTTCTTC
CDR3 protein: CASSLSASGGAYNEQFF

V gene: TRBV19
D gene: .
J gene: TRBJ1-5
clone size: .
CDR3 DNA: TGTGCCAGCGGTATACAGGGTACGGTCCCATATAGCAATCAGCCCCAGCATTTT
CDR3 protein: CASGIQGTVPYSNQPQHF

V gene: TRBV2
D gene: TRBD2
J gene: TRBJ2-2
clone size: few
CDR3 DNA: TGTGCCAGCAGGAGGGGGACTAGCAACACCGGGGAGCTGTTTTTT
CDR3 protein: CASRRGTSNTGELFF

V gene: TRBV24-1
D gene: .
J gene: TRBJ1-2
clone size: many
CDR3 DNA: TGTGCCACCAGTGATCCCCTTGTTCGGCTTTACACCTTC
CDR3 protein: CATSDPLVRLYTF

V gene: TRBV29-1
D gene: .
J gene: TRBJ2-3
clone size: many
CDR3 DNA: TGCAGCGTTGCAAGAGGGCGCGGAGATACGCAGTATTTT
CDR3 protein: CSVARGRGDTQYF

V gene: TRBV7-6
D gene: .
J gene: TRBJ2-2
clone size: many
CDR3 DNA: TGTGCCAGCAGCCCCTATGGTGGGGGCGGGGAGCTGTTTTTT
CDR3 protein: CASSPYGGGGELFF

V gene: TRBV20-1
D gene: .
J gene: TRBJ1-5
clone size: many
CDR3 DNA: TGCAGTGCTACCTCTCTAGGGCGGGGGATCAATCAGCCCCAGCATTTT
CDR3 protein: CSATSLGRGINQPQHF

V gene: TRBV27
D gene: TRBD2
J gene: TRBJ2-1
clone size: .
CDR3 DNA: TGTGCCAGCAGAAGGACTAGCAGATACAATGAGCAGTTCTTC
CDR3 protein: CASRRTSRYNEQFF

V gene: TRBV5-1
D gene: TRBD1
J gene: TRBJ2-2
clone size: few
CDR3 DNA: TGCGTCAGCAGCCTTGGACAGGGGAGGCACGGGGAGCTGTTTTTT
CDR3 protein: CVSSLGQGRHGELFF

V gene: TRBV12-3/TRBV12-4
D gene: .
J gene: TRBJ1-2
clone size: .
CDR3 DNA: TGTGCCAGCAGTTTTCGGGTTGTCGATGGCTACACCTTC
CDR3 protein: CASSFRVVDGYTF

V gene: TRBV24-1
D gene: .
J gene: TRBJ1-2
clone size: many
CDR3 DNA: TGTGCCACCAGGGGAGCGAGTAATAACTATGGCTACACCTTC
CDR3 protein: CATRGASNNYGYTF

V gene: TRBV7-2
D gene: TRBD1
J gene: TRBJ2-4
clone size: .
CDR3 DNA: TGTGCCAGCAGCTTAAGGGGGCGCAGGTCGGACATTCAGTACTTC
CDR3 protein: CASSLRGRRSDIQYF

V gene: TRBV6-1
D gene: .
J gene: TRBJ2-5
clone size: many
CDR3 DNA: TGTGCCAGCTCCGAAGGTGGCTCCCAGACCCAGTACTTC
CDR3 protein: CASSEGGSQTQYF

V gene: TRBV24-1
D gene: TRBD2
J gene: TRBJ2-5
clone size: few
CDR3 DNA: TGTGCCACCAGTGATTTTCTTGGGACTAGCGGGATGGAGGAGACCCAGTACTTC
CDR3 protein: CATSDFLGTSGMEETQYF

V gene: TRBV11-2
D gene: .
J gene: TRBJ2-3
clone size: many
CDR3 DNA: TGTGCCAGCAGCCCTAGACAGGGAGGAGATACGCAGTATTTT
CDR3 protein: CASSPRQGGDTQYF

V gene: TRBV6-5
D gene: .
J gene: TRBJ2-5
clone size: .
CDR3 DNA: TGTGCCAGCTCGATTGGGGGCCGAGAGACCCAGTACTTC
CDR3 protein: CASSIGGRETQYF

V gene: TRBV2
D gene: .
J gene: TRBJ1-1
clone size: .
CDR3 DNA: TGTGCCAGCAGTGACCTGACTCCTGTTATTGGAACTGAAGCTTTCTTT
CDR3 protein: CASSDLTPVIGTEAFF

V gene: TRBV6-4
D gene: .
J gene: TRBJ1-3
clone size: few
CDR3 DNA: TGTGCCAGCAGTGTGGAATTGGGAAACACCATATATTTT
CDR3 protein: CASSVELGNTIYF

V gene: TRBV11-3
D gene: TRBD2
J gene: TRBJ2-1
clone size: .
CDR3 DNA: TGTGCCAGCAGCTTATTCCCGGGGGGGAACTCCTACAATGAGCAGTTCTTC
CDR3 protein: CASSLFPGGNSYNEQFF

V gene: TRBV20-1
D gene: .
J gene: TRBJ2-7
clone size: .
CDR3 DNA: TGCAGTGCCCGAGAGGGGGGGGACGAGCAGTACTTC
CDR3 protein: CSAREGGDEQYF

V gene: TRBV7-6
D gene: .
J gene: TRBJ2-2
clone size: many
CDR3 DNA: TGTGCCAGCAGCTTAGGATCAGGGACCGGGGGGGAGCTGTTTTTT
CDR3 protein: CASSLGSGTGGELFF

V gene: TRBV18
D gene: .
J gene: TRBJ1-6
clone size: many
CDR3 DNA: TGTGCCAGCTCACAGATGAATTCACCCCTCCACTTT
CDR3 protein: CASSQMNSPLHF

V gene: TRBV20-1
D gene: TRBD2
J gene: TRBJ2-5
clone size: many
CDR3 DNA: TGCAGTGCTGGAAGGTGGGGCGGCGGGAGAGGTGGAGAGACCCAGTACTTC
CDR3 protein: CSAGRWGGGRGGETQYF

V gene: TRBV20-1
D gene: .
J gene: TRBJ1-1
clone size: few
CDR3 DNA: TGCAGTGCTAGTGGGAACACTGAAGCTTTCTTT
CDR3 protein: CSASGNTEAFF

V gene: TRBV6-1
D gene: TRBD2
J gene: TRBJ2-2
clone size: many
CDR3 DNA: TGTGCCAGCAGTGTTCATAGCGGGTCTACAGCGAACACCGGGGAGCTGTTTTTT
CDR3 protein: CASSVHSGSTANTGELFF

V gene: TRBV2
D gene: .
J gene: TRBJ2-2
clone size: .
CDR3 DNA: TGTGCCAGCAGTGATACCCCAGCCTCGGAGCTGTTTTTT
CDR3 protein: CASSDTPASELFF

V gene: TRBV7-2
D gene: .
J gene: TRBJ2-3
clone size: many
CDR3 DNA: TGTGCCAGCAGCTTAGGGACTGCACGCCTCACAGATACGCAGTATTTT
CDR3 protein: CASSLGTARLTDTQYF

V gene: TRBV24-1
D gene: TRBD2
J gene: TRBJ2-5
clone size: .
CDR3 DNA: TGTGCCACCAGTCTCTCGGGGACTAGCGGGGGCCAAGAGACCCAGTACTTC
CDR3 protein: CATSLSGTSGGQETQYF

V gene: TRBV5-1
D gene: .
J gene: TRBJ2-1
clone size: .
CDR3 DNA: TGCGCCAGCAGCTCCCTACGCGGGACCGGGCACAATGAGCAGTTCTTC
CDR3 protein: CASSSLRGTGHNEQFF

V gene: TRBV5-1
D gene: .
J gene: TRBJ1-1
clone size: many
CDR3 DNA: TGCGCCAGCAGCCCCCCTGGAAGGGGCACTGAAGCTTTCTTT
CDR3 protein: CASSPPGRGTEAFF

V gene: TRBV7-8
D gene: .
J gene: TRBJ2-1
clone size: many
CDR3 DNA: TGTGCCAGCAGCCCACGGTGGGCTGAACTTGGACGGCAGTTCTTC
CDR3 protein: CASSPRWAELGRQFF

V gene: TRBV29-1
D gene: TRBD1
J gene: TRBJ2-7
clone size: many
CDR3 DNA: TGCAGCGTCCGGGACAGGGTCTACGAGCAGTACTTC
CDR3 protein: CSVRDRVYEQYF

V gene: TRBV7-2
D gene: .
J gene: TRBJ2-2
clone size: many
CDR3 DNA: TGTGCCAGCAGCTCCTGGACTACCGGGGAGCTGTTTTTT
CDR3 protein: CASSSWTTGELFF

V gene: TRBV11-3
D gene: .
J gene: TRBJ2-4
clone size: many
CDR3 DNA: TGTGCCAGCAGCCCAGGTGTCGGGGTTGAAAACATTCAGTACTTC
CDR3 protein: CASSPGVGVENIQYF

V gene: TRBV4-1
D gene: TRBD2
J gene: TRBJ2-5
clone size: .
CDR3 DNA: TGCGCCAGCAGCCAAGGCTTGACTAGCGGGGCCCAAGAGACCCAGTACTTC
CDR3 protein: CASSQGLTSGAQETQYF

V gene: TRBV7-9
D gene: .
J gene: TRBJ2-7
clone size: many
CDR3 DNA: TGTGCCAGCAGCCGTACGGACGAGCAGTACTTC
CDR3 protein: CASSRTDEQYF

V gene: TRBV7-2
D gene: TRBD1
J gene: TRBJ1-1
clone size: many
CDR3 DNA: TGTGCCAGCAGCCGCGACAGGGGGGCTGAAGCTTTCTTT
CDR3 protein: CASSRDRGAEAFF

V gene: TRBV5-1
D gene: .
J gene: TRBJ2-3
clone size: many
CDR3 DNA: TGCGCCAGCAGCTCCGCTCTAGCAGCCGGCACAGATACGCAGTATTTT
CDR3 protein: CASSSALAAGTDTQYF

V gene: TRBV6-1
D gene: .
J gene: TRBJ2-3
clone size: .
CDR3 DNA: TGTGCCAGCAATCTAGAGTTTCCAGATACGCAGTATTTT
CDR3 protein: CASNLEFPDTQYF

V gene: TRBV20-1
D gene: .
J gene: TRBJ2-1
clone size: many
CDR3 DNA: TGCAGTGCTGGAAGCCCATATAGCAGAAAACGAGGGAATGAGCAGTTCTTC
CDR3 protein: CSAGSPYSRKRGNEQFF

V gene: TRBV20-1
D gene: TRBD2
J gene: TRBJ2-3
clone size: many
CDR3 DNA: TGCAGTGCTAGAGGGGGGGGTAGTATGGCGAGTTACACAGATACGCAGTATTTT
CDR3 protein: CSARGGGSMASYTDTQYF

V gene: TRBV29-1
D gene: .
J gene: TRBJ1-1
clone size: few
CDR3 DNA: TGCAGCGTTGAATATGCAGGGCGGAACACTGAAGCTTTCTTT
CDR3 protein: CSVEYAGRNTEAFF

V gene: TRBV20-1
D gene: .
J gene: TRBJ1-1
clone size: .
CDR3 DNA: TGCAGTGCAATGGGACCGAACACTGAAGCTTTCTTT
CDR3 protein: CSAMGPNTEAFF